The rows below give T cell receptor beta chains drawn from one sample of a study of cytomegalovirus exposure and HLA in healthy donors. The repertoire was sequenced with immunoSEQ multiplex PCR; TCRdb's copy has only in-frame clones and lacks some. The sample holds about 130,000 clones, 70% to 90% seen once. Material for sequencing was PBMCs. These receptor sequences come from a boy younger than 18 in good health and CMV-seronegative. CDR3s include the opening cysteine and the closing phenylalanine or tryptophan. The order of the fields is J gene, D gene, V gene, clone size, CDR3 DNA, CDR3 protein. A D gene is named only where the DNA matches it firmly. Rows give clone size only sometimes, using once, few, many, or a class for an expanded clone.

j_gene: TRBJ1-2; d_gene: .; v_gene: TRBV30; abundance: .; CDR3nt: TGTGCCTGGAGCATTGGACAAGGTGGCTACACCTTC; CDR3aa: CAWSIGQGGYTF
j_gene: TRBJ1-3; d_gene: .; v_gene: TRBV7-2; abundance: once; CDR3nt: TGTGCCAGCAGCTTCGGGGGGCAGGGAGGCGGAAACACCATATATTTT; CDR3aa: CASSFGGQGGGNTIYF
j_gene: TRBJ1-1; d_gene: .; v_gene: TRBV6-5; abundance: few; CDR3nt: TGTGCCAGCAGTTACACTTTTACAGGGTGGGCTGAAGCTTTCTTT; CDR3aa: CASSYTFTGWAEAFF
j_gene: TRBJ1-1; d_gene: TRBD1; v_gene: TRBV7-3; abundance: .; CDR3nt: TGTGCCAGCAGCTCTACCGGGACAGGGGGGACTGAAGCTTTCTTT; CDR3aa: CASSSTGTGGTEAFF
j_gene: TRBJ2-7; d_gene: .; v_gene: TRBV7-9; abundance: .; CDR3nt: TGTGCCAGCAGACCTGAGATCGTCAACGAGCAGTACTTC; CDR3aa: CASRPEIVNEQYF
j_gene: TRBJ1-2; d_gene: .; v_gene: TRBV15; abundance: .; CDR3nt: TGTGCCACCAGCCTCCCTCCGGTCTATGGCTACACCTTC; CDR3aa: CATSLPPVYGYTF
j_gene: TRBJ1-5; d_gene: TRBD1; v_gene: TRBV5-5; abundance: .; CDR3nt: TGTGCCAGCAGCGGGGGACAGGGGGCCAGTAACAATCAGCCCCAGCATTTT; CDR3aa: CASSGGQGASNNQPQHF
j_gene: TRBJ2-5; d_gene: TRBD2; v_gene: TRBV6-5; abundance: .; CDR3nt: TGTGCCAACCGGACTAGCGGGACCCAAGAGACCCAGTACTTC; CDR3aa: CANRTSGTQETQYF
j_gene: TRBJ1-2; d_gene: TRBD1; v_gene: TRBV6-1; abundance: .; CDR3nt: TGTGCCAGCAGTGTGGTCGGGACAGGGGGGTACTATGGCTACACCTTC; CDR3aa: CASSVVGTGGYYGYTF
j_gene: TRBJ1-1; d_gene: .; v_gene: TRBV5-1; abundance: .; CDR3nt: TGCGCCAGCAGCCTAAACCGGGACACTGAAGCTTTCTTT; CDR3aa: CASSLNRDTEAFF
j_gene: TRBJ2-2; d_gene: .; v_gene: TRBV7-9; abundance: .; CDR3nt: TGTGCCAGCAGCCCCCGAGGTCTCACCGGGGAGCTGTTTTTT; CDR3aa: CASSPRGLTGELFF
j_gene: TRBJ2-1; d_gene: TRBD1; v_gene: TRBV4-3; abundance: few; CDR3nt: TGCGCCAGCAGCCAAGACTGGACAGGTAGCAATGAGCAGTTCTTC; CDR3aa: CASSQDWTGSNEQFF
j_gene: TRBJ2-2; d_gene: .; v_gene: TRBV6-1; abundance: .; CDR3nt: TGTGCCAGCAGTCAAGATCTGGGGAGCCTAGCCACCGGGGAGCTGTTTTTT; CDR3aa: CASSQDLGSLATGELFF
j_gene: TRBJ2-2; d_gene: TRBD1; v_gene: TRBV25-1; abundance: .; CDR3nt: TGTGCCAGCAGGTGGGACAGGGGAGGCACCGGGGAGCTGTTTTTT; CDR3aa: CASRWDRGGTGELFF
j_gene: TRBJ1-5; d_gene: .; v_gene: TRBV19; abundance: few; CDR3nt: TGTGCCAGTATTGACTCCAGGGATCAGCCCCAGCATTTT; CDR3aa: CASIDSRDQPQHF
j_gene: TRBJ1-1; d_gene: .; v_gene: TRBV30; abundance: .; CDR3nt: TGTGCCGGACCAGGGTATGGGAACACTGAAGCTTTCTTT; CDR3aa: CAGPGYGNTEAFF
j_gene: TRBJ2-5; d_gene: .; v_gene: TRBV18; abundance: .; CDR3nt: TGTGCCAGCTCCCGACAGGATTTTGAGACCCAGTACTTC; CDR3aa: CASSRQDFETQYF
j_gene: TRBJ2-7; d_gene: TRBD2; v_gene: TRBV10-3; abundance: .; CDR3nt: TGTGCCATCAGTGAGCGCGGGACTAGCGAGACCTACGAGCAGTACTTC; CDR3aa: CAISERGTSETYEQYF
j_gene: TRBJ2-7; d_gene: TRBD1; v_gene: TRBV29-1; abundance: .; CDR3nt: TGCAGCGTTTTCCGACAGGGGGCCTACGAGCAGTACTTC; CDR3aa: CSVFRQGAYEQYF
j_gene: TRBJ1-1; d_gene: TRBD1; v_gene: TRBV4-2; abundance: .; CDR3nt: TGTGCCAGCAGCCAGGGACAGGGGACCACTGAAGCTTTCTTT; CDR3aa: CASSQGQGTTEAFF
j_gene: TRBJ1-2; d_gene: TRBD1; v_gene: TRBV4-2; abundance: .; CDR3nt: TGTGCCAGCAGTCAAGCACAGGGGCGAGACTATGGCTACACCTTC; CDR3aa: CASSQAQGRDYGYTF
j_gene: TRBJ1-2; d_gene: TRBD1; v_gene: TRBV4-2; abundance: .; CDR3nt: TGTGCCAGCAGCCAAGGGCAGGGGGCTAATAACTATGGCTACACCTTC; CDR3aa: CASSQGQGANNYGYTF
j_gene: TRBJ2-7; d_gene: TRBD2; v_gene: TRBV5-1; abundance: .; CDR3nt: TGCGCCAGCAGCTTGGCCGGGCTAGCGGGGAAGAGCTCCTACGAGCAGTACTTC; CDR3aa: CASSLAGLAGKSSYEQYF
j_gene: TRBJ2-5; d_gene: .; v_gene: TRBV27; abundance: .; CDR3nt: TGTGCCAGCAGTCCCCTCGGCTGGGGCGAGACCCAGTACTTC; CDR3aa: CASSPLGWGETQYF
j_gene: TRBJ1-1; d_gene: TRBD1; v_gene: TRBV4-1; abundance: .; CDR3nt: TGCGCCAGCAGCCAGAGACAGGGCGCTGAAGCTTTCTTT; CDR3aa: CASSQRQGAEAFF
j_gene: TRBJ1-4; d_gene: TRBD1; v_gene: TRBV18; abundance: .; CDR3nt: TGTGCCAGCTCAATGGACAGGGGCAGGTCTAATGAAAAACTGTTTTTT; CDR3aa: CASSMDRGRSNEKLFF
j_gene: TRBJ1-1; d_gene: .; v_gene: TRBV6-1; abundance: .; CDR3nt: TGTGCCAGCAGTGAAGAATGGCAGATTAACACTGAAGCTTTCTTT; CDR3aa: CASSEEWQINTEAFF
j_gene: TRBJ2-1; d_gene: .; v_gene: TRBV6-1; abundance: .; CDR3nt: TGTGCCAGCAGTGAGGAGCTGCAGTTCTTC; CDR3aa: CASSEELQFF
j_gene: TRBJ1-1; d_gene: TRBD1; v_gene: TRBV29-1; abundance: .; CDR3nt: TGCAGCGTAGAGGGGGACAGCATAACCATGAACACTGAGGCTTTCTTT; CDR3aa: CSVEGDSITMNTEAFF
j_gene: TRBJ1-1; d_gene: .; v_gene: TRBV4-1; abundance: .; CDR3nt: TGCGCCAGCAGCCAAGAGAGCCGCGGGGGGGGAGCTTTCTTT; CDR3aa: CASSQESRGGGAFF
j_gene: TRBJ1-4; d_gene: .; v_gene: TRBV7-9; abundance: .; CDR3nt: TGTGCCAGCAGTTCTAACCTCCAGGGGTTTAATGAAAAACTGTTTTTT; CDR3aa: CASSSNLQGFNEKLFF
j_gene: TRBJ2-5; d_gene: .; v_gene: TRBV10-3; abundance: .; CDR3nt: TGTGCCATCAGTGATCCCTCTGGAGGGGAAGAGACCCAGTACTTC; CDR3aa: CAISDPSGGEETQYF
j_gene: TRBJ1-4; d_gene: TRBD1; v_gene: TRBV29-1; abundance: .; CDR3nt: TGCAGCGTCTTAGAACCTGGGACAGGAGGAGGTGAAAAACTGTTTTTT; CDR3aa: CSVLEPGTGGGEKLFF
j_gene: TRBJ2-3; d_gene: .; v_gene: TRBV11-3; abundance: .; CDR3nt: TGTGCCAGCAGCCGCACAGGGTCGGATACGCAGTATTTT; CDR3aa: CASSRTGSDTQYF
j_gene: TRBJ2-5; d_gene: TRBD2; v_gene: TRBV10-3; abundance: .; CDR3nt: TGTGCCATCAGTGAGCCCTCCGCCCTAGCGGCCTTCCAAGAGACCCAGTACTTC; CDR3aa: CAISEPSALAAFQETQYF
j_gene: TRBJ2-5; d_gene: .; v_gene: TRBV4-1; abundance: .; CDR3nt: TGCGCCAGTAGCCGGCGGGTCCAAGAGACCCAGTACTTC; CDR3aa: CASSRRVQETQYF
j_gene: TRBJ2-3; d_gene: TRBD1; v_gene: TRBV11-2; abundance: .; CDR3nt: TGTGCCAGCAGATCAGACAGGGTTGTAGATACGCAGTATTTT; CDR3aa: CASRSDRVVDTQYF
j_gene: TRBJ1-6; d_gene: .; v_gene: TRBV6-1; abundance: once; CDR3nt: TGTGCCAGCAGCGTTGGCCCCTATAATTCACCCCTCCACTTT; CDR3aa: CASSVGPYNSPLHF
j_gene: TRBJ2-7; d_gene: .; v_gene: TRBV25-1; abundance: .; CDR3nt: TGTGCCAGCAGTGAATCGGGATCGGTCGAGCAGTACTTC; CDR3aa: CASSESGSVEQYF
j_gene: TRBJ1-1; d_gene: TRBD1; v_gene: TRBV2; abundance: .; CDR3nt: TGTGCCAGCAGACAGACAGGGGACACTGAAGCTTTCTTT; CDR3aa: CASRQTGDTEAFF
j_gene: TRBJ1-1; d_gene: TRBD1; v_gene: TRBV29-1; abundance: .; CDR3nt: TGCAGCGTTGAAAACGGACAGGGCGGTCTAGCTTTCTTT; CDR3aa: CSVENGQGGLAFF
j_gene: TRBJ1-1; d_gene: .; v_gene: TRBV7-3; abundance: .; CDR3nt: TGTGCCAGCACCCTGAGCGGAAACACTGAAGCTTTCTTT; CDR3aa: CASTLSGNTEAFF
j_gene: TRBJ1-1; d_gene: .; v_gene: TRBV7-9; abundance: .; CDR3nt: TGTGCCAGCAGCTTAGGTCAGGCGAACACTGAAGCTTTCTTT; CDR3aa: CASSLGQANTEAFF
j_gene: TRBJ2-7; d_gene: .; v_gene: TRBV11-2; abundance: .; CDR3nt: TGTGCCAGCAGCTACGCCCCCGGGACTCAAACCTACGAGCAGTACTTC; CDR3aa: CASSYAPGTQTYEQYF
j_gene: TRBJ2-7; d_gene: .; v_gene: TRBV6-5; abundance: .; CDR3nt: TGTGCCAGCAGTTACGTGGGGCTCCACGAGCAGTACTTC; CDR3aa: CASSYVGLHEQYF
j_gene: TRBJ2-5; d_gene: TRBD1; v_gene: TRBV6-4; abundance: .; CDR3nt: TGTGCCAGCAGTGACTCGGCAGGGGGCGGGTCGGCCCAGTACTTC; CDR3aa: CASSDSAGGGSAQYF
j_gene: TRBJ2-7; d_gene: .; v_gene: TRBV4-1; abundance: .; CDR3nt: TGCGCCAGCAGCCTAGGAACAGATTCATTTTCTTACGAGCAGTACTTC; CDR3aa: CASSLGTDSFSYEQYF
j_gene: TRBJ2-6; d_gene: .; v_gene: TRBV7-6; abundance: few; CDR3nt: TGTGCCAGCAGCCAGAGAGGGTCTGGGGCCAACGTCCTGACTTTC; CDR3aa: CASSQRGSGANVLTF
j_gene: TRBJ1-1; d_gene: TRBD1; v_gene: TRBV2; abundance: .; CDR3nt: TGTGCCAGCGGGGACAGGGACACTGAAGCTTTCTTT; CDR3aa: CASGDRDTEAFF